The TCR beta chain under discussion was sequenced for a study of cytomegalovirus exposure and HLA in healthy donors. Study results and caveats: Some V segments could not be told apart, so they were left out, TRBV6-2 and TRBV6-3 among them. Most TCR sequences showed up rarely, but some public TCRs showed up in many donors. Later, an analysis showed that TCR beta chains associated with HLA were more clonally expanded than others that were equally common.

This CDR3 has 13 amino acids. V dropped 2 bases and J dropped 5 bases, with 7 bases sitting between them. Germline values: CDR1 SGHTA, CDR2 FQGTGA. There are a few counts of this clone. Its antigen is as yet unknown. The PCR employed 60 Vbeta primers together with 13 Jbeta primers. Method: immunoSEQ multiplex PCR; TCRdb's copy keeps in-frame clones and lacks some. Found here are some 150,000 clones, approximately 78% of them singletons; the top ten hold more than 1.3%. This TCR came from a male donor in good health and CMV-seronegative. V usage is TRBV7-3 and J usage is TRBJ2-1; D gene ambiguous. What was sequenced was PBMCs. The CDR3 DNA reads as TGTGCCAGCAGCTTAGGCCCTGACAATGAGCAGTTCTTC. Translating gives CASSLGPDNEQFF.